This TCR beta chain was identified in a study of regulatory T cells in long-lasting Graves disease. According to the study, TCR beta libraries were built with iRepertoire HTBI primers and CDR3-region Arm-PCR. TCRdb passed the multiplex PCR reads through MiXCR, listing each CDR3 protein once. The sample has around 500,000 distinct CDR3 sequences, 12% seen once. Time point indicated: newly diagnosed GD, antithyroid drugs for less than 3 months. The TCR library used RNA extracted from PBMCs. The patients included were those that came from an endocrinology department in Xi'an, China. This clonotype was observed many times. Its antigen is unknown. Findings of the study overall: Relative to new patients (roughly 950), persistent patients exhibited greater sharing of public clonotypes (about 2,700). Compared with new cases, persistent Graves' patients showed reduced TCR diversity.

Looked up from germline, CDR1 is GTSNPN and CDR2 is SVGIG (reference sequence). The CDR3 is 14 residues long. Trimming pared 2 bases from V and 0 bases from J, leaving 8 bases between. In addition, the sample was reused for a study of T cells in Graves' hyperthyroidism and ophthalmopathy. That study reports: When the TCR CDR3 underwent first-round RT-PCR, the HTBI primer set was used.

The specimen was peripheral blood mononuclear cells (PBMCs), collected at new diagnosis, from a patient treated with antithyroid drugs. The TCR comes from a woman aged 25 to 39 with Graves disease. The J gene is TRBJ1-5, the V gene TRBV30; D not resolved. CDR3 residues: CAWSFLSSNQPQHF. Written as DNA, the CDR3 is TGTGCCTGGAGTTTCCTCAGTAGCAATCAGCCCCAGCATTTT.